This TCR beta chain was identified during a study of T cells after yellow fever vaccination. The wider study: Libraries from low-cell-number fractions were prepared with the SMART-Seq v4 Ultra Low Input RNA kit.

J gave up 1 base and V 4 bases, and 7 bases lay outside the gene matches. There are 16 residues in the CDR3. Germline CDR1 and CDR2: SEHNR and FQNEAQ (reference sequence). Broader study findings: Highly abundant clonotypes carried over from the bulk population could end up in FACS-sorted repertoires as contaminants. Post-booster repertoires contained most primary-vaccination clones again (96% CD4, around 88% CD8).

This clonotype appeared a few times. Its antigen remains unknown. The study made its TCR cDNA through 5'RACE template switching. That step introduced a universal primer site along with UMIs. TCRdb redid the calling of the 5' RACE reads with MiXCR, one entry per CDR3 protein. The profile covers 180,000 or so distinct CDR3 sequences, with approximately 9.9% appearing a single time and 36% taken by the ten largest. The chain carries TRBV7-9 and TRBJ1-1, with 9 positions matching TRBD1. The TCR sequence derives from a man between 18 and 35 years old who received the YFV17D yellow fever vaccine. Sequencing used CD8+ T cells sorted from PBMCs, obtained 15 days after the yellow fever booster vaccination. This chain's CDR3 is CASSSKTTGGNTEAFF. The CDR3 bases are TGTGCCAGCAGCTCGAAGACGACAGGGGGGAACACTGAAGCTTTCTTT.